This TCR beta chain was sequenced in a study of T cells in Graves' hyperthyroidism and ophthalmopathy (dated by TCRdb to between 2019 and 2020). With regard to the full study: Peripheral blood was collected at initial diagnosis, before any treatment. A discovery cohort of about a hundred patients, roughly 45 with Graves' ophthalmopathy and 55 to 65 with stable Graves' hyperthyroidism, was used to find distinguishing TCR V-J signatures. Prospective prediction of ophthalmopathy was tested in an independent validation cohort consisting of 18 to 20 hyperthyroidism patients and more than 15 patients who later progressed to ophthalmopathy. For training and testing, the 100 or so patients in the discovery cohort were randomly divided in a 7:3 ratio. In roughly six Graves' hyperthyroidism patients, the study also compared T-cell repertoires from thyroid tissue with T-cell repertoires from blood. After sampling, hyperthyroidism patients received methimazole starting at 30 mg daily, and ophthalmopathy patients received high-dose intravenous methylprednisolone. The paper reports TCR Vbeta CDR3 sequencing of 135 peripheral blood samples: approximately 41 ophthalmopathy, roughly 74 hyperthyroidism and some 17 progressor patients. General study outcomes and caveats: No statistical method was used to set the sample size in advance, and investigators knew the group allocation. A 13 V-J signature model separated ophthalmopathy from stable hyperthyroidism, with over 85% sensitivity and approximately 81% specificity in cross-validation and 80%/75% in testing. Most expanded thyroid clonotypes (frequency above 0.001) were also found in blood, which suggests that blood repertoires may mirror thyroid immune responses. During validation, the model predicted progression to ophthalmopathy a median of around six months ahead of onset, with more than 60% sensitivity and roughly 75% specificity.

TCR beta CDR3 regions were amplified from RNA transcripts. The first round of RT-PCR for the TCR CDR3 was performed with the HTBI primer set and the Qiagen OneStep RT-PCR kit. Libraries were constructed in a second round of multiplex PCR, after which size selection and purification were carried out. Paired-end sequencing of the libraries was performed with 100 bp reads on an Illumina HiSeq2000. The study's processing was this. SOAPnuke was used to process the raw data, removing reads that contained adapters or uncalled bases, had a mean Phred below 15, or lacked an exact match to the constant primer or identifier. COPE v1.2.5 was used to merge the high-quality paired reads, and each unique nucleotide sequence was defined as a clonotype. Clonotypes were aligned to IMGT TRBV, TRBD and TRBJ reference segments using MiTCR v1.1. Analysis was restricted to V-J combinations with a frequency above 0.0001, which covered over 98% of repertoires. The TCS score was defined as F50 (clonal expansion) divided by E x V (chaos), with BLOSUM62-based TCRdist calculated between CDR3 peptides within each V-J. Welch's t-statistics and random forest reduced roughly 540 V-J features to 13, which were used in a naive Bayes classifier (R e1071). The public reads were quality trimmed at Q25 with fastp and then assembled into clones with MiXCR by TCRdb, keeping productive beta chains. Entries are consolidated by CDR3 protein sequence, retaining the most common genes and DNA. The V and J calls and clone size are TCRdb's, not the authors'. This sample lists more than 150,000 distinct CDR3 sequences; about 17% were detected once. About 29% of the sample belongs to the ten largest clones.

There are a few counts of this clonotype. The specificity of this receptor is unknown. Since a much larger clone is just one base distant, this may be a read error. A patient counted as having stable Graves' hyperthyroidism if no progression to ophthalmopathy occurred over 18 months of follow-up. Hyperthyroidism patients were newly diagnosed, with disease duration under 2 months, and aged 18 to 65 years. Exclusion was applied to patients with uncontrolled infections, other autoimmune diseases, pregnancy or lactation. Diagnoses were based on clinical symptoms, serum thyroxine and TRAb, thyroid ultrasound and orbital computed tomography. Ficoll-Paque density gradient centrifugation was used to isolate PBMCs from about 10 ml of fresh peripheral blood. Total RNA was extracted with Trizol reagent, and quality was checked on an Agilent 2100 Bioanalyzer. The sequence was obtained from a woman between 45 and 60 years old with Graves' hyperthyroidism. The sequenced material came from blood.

The CDR3 has the sequence CASSQFTGRSYEQYF. The DNA reads as follows: TGTGCCAGCAGCCAGTTTACAGGGAGATCCTACGAGCAGTACTTC. The chain couples TRBV16 to TRBJ2-7, and the D gene may be TRBD1, 6 bases matching. There are 15 amino acids in the CDR3, from cysteine to phenylalanine inclusive. The CDR3 DNA has 45 bases and is translated from base 1. Reading the germline V gene gives CDR1 KGHSY and CDR2 FQNENV. V and J lose 3 bases and 1 base, and a span of 13 bases separates them.